This T cell receptor beta chain derives from a study of cytomegalovirus exposure and HLA in healthy donors. For the study at large: Roughly four fifths of roughly 400 genotyped donors fell in the Caucasian-associated ancestry cluster.

Regarding the study as a whole: The authors confirmed in vitro that a few CMV-associated chains were specific for CMV antigens.

V lost 4 bases, J lost 12 bases, and 15 bases lay in between. The CDR3 is 13 amino acids. The germline gives CDR1 MDHEN, CDR2 SYDVKM. This clone was counted only a few times. The antigen is unknown. PCR involved 60 Vbeta and 13 Jbeta primers. In the original workflow: Later reanalysis found roughly 80 million unique TCR beta chains, roughly 10 million of them shared. Here immunoSEQ multiplex PCR was the method, and the copy in TCRdb shows in-frame clones only, minus some. The V and J calls and clone size come from that table; D and trimming were worked out from the DNA. The profile shows 95,000 to 100,000 clones, around 77% of them singletons.

The sample was PBMCs. The sequence derives from a man in his forties in good health and CMV-seronegative. The V and J genes are TRBV28 and TRBJ1-4; D is perhaps TRBD1 (6 bases). CDR3 nucleotides: TGTGCCAGCAGTTCGTCACGGGACATTCAACTGTTTTTT. Translated, it gives CASSSSRDIQLFF.